These 9 T cell receptor beta chains were all obtained from the same sample, sequenced in a study of Ad26.COV2.S vaccination and SARS-CoV-2 variants. Only in-frame clones appear in the TCRdb table, and some are missing; sequencing was by immunoSEQ multiplex PCR. The table lists about 390,000 clones, roughly nine tenths of them singletons. Regarding treatment: about 20 received Ad26.COV2.S at low or high dose, single or two shots; 5 received placebo; per-sample allocation not given. Each sample was drawn 63 days after the first injection (of vaccine or placebo). The sequencing used peripheral blood, collected in a trial of Ad26.COV2.S vaccine versus placebo. These TCRs come from a person between 18 and 59 years old who received the Ad26.COV2.S COVID-19 vaccine or a placebo.

The V and J genes are TRBV5-5 and TRBJ2-5; D possibly corresponds to TRBD1 (5 bases). Trimming took off 4 bases at V and 5 bases at J, with 15 bases between the two ends. The length of the CDR3 is 14 residues. CDR1 and CDR2 from the germline V gene are SGHKS and YYEKEE (reference sequence). The CDR3 bases are TGTGCCAGCAGCGATGGGGCAGATTTGGAGACCCAGTACTTC. This encodes CASSDGADLETQYF. The variable domain in full, completed from reference TRBV5-5 and TRBJ2-5, reads DAGVTQSPTHLIKTRGQQVTLRCSPISGHKSVSWYQQVLGQGPQFIFQYYEKEERGRGNFPDRFSARQFPNYSSELNVNALLLGDSALYLCASSDGADLETQYFGPGTRLLVL.

This sequence joins TRBV19 and TRBJ2-7; TRBD1 matches 7 bases. V trimming: 6 bases; J trimming: 4 bases; junction bases outside the gene matches: 12. The CDR3 runs to 15 residues. Per germline, CDR1 LNHDA and CDR2 SQIVND (reference sequence). The CDR3 loop reads CASSLRQGEIYEQYF. CDR3 in DNA: TGTGCCAGTAGCCTGCGACAGGGAGAGATTTACGAGCAGTACTTC.

The rearrangement joins TRBV19 to TRBJ2-1, with 7 bases lining up with TRBD2. The length of the CDR3 is 17 residues. The junction had 10 bases not matched to a gene; V was cut back by 5 bases and J by 0 bases. Per germline, CDR1 LNHDA and CDR2 SQIVND (reference sequence). CDR3 DNA: TGTGCCAGTAGTCCCCGCGAGGGCGGGAGCTCCTACAATGAGCAGTTCTTC. Its protein is CASSPREGGSSYNEQFF.

This clone was seen once. The chain recombines TRBV6-5 with TRBJ2-2, with D perhaps matching TRBD1 (5 bases). Deletions cut 2 bases from V and 1 base from J, with 11 bases between. This CDR3 has 16 amino acids. The germline CDR1 and CDR2 sequences are MNHEY and SVGAGI. CDR3 coding DNA: TGTGCCAGCAGTTACAACACAGGTCGGAACACCGGGGAGCTGTTTTTT. Amino acids: CASSYNTGRNTGELFF.

The chain joins TRBV14 to TRBJ1-2; possible D gene TRBD1, 5 bases. This CDR3 has 14 residues. V gave up 3 bases and J gave up 6 bases, with 14 bases separating them. In germline, CDR1 is SGHDN, CDR2 FVKESK. The DNA for the CDR3 is TGTGCCAGCAGCCAGGTACACCAAGGGGATGGCTACACCTTC. It translates to CASSQVHQGDGYTF.

The V call is TRBV7-2, the J call TRBJ2-7; 9 bases align to TRBD1. Germline V gene data show CDR1 as SGHTA and CDR2 as FQGNSA. The CDR3 is 14 residues long. The junction had 0 bases not matched to a gene; V was cut back by 0 bases and J by 3 bases. CDR3 loop: CASSLAGQGYEQYF. CDR3 bases: TGTGCCAGCAGCTTAGCGGGACAGGGCTACGAGCAGTACTTC.

This chain connects TRBV6-1 to TRBJ2-5, with D unresolved. There are 13 residues in the CDR3. V lost 0 bases to trimming and J lost 2 bases, with 4 bases between them. Per the germline V gene, CDR1 is MNHNS and CDR2 is SASEGT. CDR3 DNA sequence: TGTGCCAGCAGTGAAGCGGAGCAAGAGACCCAGTACTTC. This codes for CASSEAEQETQYF.

The genes are TRBV4-1 and TRBJ2-1, with no clear D. V was trimmed by 0 bases and J by 6 bases, leaving 9 bases between them. CDR3 length: 14 amino acids. Looked up from germline, CDR1 is MGHRA and CDR2 is YSYEKL. CDR3: CASSQDPRANEQFF. As DNA, the CDR3 is TGCGCCAGCAGCCAAGATCCCCGCGCCAATGAGCAGTTCTTC.

This clone was recorded a few times. The chain recombines TRBV3-1 (or the pseudogene TRBV3-2) with TRBJ2-3; 7 bases are a match to TRBD1. Trimming at V came to 2 bases and at J to 2 bases, leaving 7 bases not matched to a gene. This CDR3 has 16 residues. Germline lookup yields CDR1 LGHDT and CDR2 YNNKEL (reference sequence). This chain's CDR3 is CASSQHRGVVTDTQYF. CDR3 nucleotide sequence: TGTGCCAGCAGCCAACACAGGGGTGTTGTCACAGATACGCAGTATTTT.